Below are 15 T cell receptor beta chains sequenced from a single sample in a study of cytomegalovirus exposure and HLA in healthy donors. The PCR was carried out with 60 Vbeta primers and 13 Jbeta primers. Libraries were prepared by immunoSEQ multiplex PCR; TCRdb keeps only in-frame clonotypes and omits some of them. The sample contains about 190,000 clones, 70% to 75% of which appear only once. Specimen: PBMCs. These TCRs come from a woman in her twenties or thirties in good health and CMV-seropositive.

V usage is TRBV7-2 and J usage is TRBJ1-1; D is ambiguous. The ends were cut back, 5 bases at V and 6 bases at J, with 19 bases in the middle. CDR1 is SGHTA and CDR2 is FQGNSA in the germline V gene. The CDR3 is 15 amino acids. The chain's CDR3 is CASSPSDVRTSEAFF. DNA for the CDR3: TGTGCCAGCAGCCCCAGCGACGTAAGAACGTCTGAAGCTTTCTTT.

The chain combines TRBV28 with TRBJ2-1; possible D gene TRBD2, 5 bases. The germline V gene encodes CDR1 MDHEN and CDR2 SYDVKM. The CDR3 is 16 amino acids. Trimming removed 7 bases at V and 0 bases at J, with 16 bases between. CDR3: CASNRGSLYSYNEQFF. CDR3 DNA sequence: TGTGCCAGCAATAGAGGGAGCCTCTACTCCTACAATGAGCAGTTCTTC.

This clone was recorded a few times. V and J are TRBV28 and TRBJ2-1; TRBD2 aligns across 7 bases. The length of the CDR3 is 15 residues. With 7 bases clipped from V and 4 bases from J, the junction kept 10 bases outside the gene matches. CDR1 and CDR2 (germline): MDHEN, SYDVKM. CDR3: CASIMGGGDYNEQFF. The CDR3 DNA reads TGTGCCAGCATCATGGGGGGGGGTGATTACAATGAGCAGTTCTTC.

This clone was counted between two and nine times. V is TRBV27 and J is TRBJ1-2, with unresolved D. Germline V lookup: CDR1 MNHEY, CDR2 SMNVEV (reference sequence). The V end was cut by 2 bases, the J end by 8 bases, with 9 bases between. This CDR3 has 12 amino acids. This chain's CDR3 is CASSLPGGGYTF. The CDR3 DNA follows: TGTGCCAGCAGTTTACCGGGTGGGGGCTACACCTTC.

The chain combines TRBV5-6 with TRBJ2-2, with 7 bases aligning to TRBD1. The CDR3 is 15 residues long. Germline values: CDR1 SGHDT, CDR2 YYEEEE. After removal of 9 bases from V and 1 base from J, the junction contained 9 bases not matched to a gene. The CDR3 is CAIPRGGLNTGELFF. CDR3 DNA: TGTGCCATACCCCGAGGGGGCCTGAACACCGGGGAGCTGTTTTTT. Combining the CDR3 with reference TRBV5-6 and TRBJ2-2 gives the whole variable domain DAGVTQSPTHLIKTRGQQVTLRCSPKSGHDTVSWYQQALGQGPQFIFQYYEEEERQRGNFPDRFSGHQFPNYSSELNVNALLLGDSALYLCAIPRGGLNTGELFFGEGSRLTVL.

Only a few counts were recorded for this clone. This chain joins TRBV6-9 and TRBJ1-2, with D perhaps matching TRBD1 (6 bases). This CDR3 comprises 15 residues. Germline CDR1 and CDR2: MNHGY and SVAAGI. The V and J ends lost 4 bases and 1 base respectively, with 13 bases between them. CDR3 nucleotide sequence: TGTGCCAGCAGTTCCGTGGACAGAGTTAACTATGGCTACACCTTC. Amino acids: CASSSVDRVNYGYTF.

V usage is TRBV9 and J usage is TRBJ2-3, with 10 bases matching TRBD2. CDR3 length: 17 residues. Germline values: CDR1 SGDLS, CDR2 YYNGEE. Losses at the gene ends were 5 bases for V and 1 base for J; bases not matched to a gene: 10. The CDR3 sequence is CASRVSAGTSGTDTQYF. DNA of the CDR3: TGTGCCAGCAGGGTGTCCGCCGGGACTAGCGGCACAGATACGCAGTATTTT.

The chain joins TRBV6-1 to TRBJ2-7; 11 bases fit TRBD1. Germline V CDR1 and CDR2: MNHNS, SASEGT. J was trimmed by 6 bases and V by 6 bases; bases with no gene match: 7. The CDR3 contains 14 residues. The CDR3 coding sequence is TGTGCCAGCAGACAGGACAGGGGGCGTCGCGAGCAGTACTTC. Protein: CASRQDRGRREQYF.

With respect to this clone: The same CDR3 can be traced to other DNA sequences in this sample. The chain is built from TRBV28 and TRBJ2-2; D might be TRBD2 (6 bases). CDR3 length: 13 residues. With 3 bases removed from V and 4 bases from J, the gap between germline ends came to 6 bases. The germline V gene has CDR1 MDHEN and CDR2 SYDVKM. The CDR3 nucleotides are TGTGCCAGCAGTTTCGGGGGCACCGGGGAGCTGTTTTTT. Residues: CASSFGGTGELFF.

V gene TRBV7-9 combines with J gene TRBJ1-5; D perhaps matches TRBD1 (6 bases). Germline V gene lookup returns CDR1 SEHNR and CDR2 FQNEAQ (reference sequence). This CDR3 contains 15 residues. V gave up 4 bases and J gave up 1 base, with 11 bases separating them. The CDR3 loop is CASSSPGASNQPQHF. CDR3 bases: TGTGCCAGCAGCTCCCCAGGGGCGAGCAATCAGCCCCAGCATTTT.

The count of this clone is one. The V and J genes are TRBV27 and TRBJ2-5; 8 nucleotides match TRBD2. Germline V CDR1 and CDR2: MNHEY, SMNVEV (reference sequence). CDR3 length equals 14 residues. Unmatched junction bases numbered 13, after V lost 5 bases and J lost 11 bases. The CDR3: CASSISGVLGEQYF. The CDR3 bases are TGTGCCAGCAGTATTAGCGGGGTCCTGGGAGAGCAGTACTTC.

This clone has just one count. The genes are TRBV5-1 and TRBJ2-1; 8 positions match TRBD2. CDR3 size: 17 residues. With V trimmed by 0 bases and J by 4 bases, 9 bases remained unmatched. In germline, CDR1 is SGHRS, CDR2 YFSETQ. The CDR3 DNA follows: TGCGCCAGCAGCTTGGCCTTTACGGGAGGGGTTTACAATGAGCAGTTCTTC. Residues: CASSLAFTGGVYNEQFF.

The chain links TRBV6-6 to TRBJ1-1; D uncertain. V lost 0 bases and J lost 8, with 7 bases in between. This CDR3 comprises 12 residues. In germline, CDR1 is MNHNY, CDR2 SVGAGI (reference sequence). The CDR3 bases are TGTGCCAGCAGTTACTCGGGCAGAGAAGCTTTCTTT. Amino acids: CASSYSGREAFF.

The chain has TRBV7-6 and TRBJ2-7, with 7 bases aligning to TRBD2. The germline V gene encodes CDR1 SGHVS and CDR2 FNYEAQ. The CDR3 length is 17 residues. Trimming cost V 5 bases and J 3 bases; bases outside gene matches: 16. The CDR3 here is CASSALSYKPGGYEQYF. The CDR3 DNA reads TGTGCCAGCAGCGCCCTTTCGTATAAGCCGGGAGGCTACGAGCAGTACTTC.

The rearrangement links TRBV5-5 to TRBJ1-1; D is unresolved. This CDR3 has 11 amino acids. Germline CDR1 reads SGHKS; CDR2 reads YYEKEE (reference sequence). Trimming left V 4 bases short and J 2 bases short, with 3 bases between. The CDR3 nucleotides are TGTGCCAGCAGCATAAACACTGAAGCTTTCTTT. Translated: CASSINTEAFF.